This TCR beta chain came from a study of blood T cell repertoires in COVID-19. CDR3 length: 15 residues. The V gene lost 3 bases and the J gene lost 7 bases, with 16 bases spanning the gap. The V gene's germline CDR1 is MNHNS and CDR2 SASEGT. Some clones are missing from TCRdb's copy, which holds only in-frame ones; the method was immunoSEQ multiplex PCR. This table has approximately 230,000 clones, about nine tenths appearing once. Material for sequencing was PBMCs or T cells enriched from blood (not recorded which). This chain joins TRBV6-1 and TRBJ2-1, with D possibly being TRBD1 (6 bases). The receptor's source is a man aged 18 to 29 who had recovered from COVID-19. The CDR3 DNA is TGTGCCAGCAGTGATTCGCAGGGGTGGTTGAATGAGCAGTTCTTC. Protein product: CASSDSQGWLNEQFF.